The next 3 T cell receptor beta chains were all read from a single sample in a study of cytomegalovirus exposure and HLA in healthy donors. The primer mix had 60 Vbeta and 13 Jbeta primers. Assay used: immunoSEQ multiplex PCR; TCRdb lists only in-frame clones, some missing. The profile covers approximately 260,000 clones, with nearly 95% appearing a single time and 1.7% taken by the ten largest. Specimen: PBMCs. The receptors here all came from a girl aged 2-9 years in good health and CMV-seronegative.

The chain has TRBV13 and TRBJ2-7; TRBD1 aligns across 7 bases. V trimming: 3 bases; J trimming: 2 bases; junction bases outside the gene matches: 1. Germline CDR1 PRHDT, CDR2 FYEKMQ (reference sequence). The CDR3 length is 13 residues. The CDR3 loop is CASSLGQTYEQYF. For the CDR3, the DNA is TGTGCCAGCAGCTTGGGACAGACCTACGAGCAGTACTTC.

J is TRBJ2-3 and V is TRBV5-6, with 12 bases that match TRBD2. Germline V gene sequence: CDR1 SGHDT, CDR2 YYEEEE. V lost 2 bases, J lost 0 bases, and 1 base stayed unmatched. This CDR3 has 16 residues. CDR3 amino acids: CASSFGTSGSTDTQYF. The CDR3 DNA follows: TGTGCCAGCAGCTTTGGGACTAGCGGGAGCACAGATACGCAGTATTTT. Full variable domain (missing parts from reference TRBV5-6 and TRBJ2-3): DAGVTQSPTHLIKTRGQQVTLRCSPKSGHDTVSWYQQALGQGPQFIFQYYEEEERQRGNFPDRFSGHQFPNYSSELNVNALLLGDSALYLCASSFGTSGSTDTQYFGPGTRLTVL.

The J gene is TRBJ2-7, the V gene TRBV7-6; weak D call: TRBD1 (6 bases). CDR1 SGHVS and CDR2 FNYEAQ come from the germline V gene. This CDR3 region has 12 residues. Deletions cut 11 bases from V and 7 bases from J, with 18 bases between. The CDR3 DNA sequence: TGTGCCTCCGGGACACTGCCTAATGAGCAGTACTTC. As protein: CASGTLPNEQYF.